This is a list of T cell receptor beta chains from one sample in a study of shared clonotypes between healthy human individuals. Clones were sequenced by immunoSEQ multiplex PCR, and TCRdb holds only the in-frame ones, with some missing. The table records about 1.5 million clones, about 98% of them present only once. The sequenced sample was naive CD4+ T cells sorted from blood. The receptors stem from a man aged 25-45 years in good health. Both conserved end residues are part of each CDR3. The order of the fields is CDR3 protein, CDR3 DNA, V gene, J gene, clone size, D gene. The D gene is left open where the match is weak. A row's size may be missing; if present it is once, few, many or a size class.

CDR3aa: CASSIGAGEVRNQPQHF
CDR3nt: TGTGCCAGTAGTATCGGGGCAGGCGAGGTTAGAAATCAGCCCCAGCATTTT
v_gene: TRBV19
j_gene: TRBJ1-5
abundance: -
d_gene: -

CDR3aa: CASSVLAGRSEAFF
CDR3nt: TGCGCCAGCAGCGTTCTCGCAGGGCGATCTGAAGCTTTCTTT
v_gene: TRBV4-3
j_gene: TRBJ1-1
abundance: -
d_gene: -

CDR3aa: CSAALSGELFF
CDR3nt: TGCAGTGCCGCCCTCTCCGGGGAGCTGTTTTTT
v_gene: TRBV20-1
j_gene: TRBJ2-2
abundance: -
d_gene: -

CDR3aa: CASSLVGISGANVLTF
CDR3nt: TGTGCCAGCAGTTTGGTAGGGATCTCTGGGGCCAACGTCCTGACTTTC
v_gene: TRBV28
j_gene: TRBJ2-6
abundance: -
d_gene: -

CDR3aa: CASSAPLAVPGHEQYF
CDR3nt: TGTGCCAGCAGCGCCCCCCTAGCGGTCCCGGGCCACGAGCAGTACTTC
v_gene: TRBV5-5
j_gene: TRBJ2-7
abundance: -
d_gene: TRBD2

CDR3aa: CASSPVQGTSTDTQYF
CDR3nt: TGTGCCAGCTCACCGGTGCAGGGAACTAGCACAGATACGCAGTATTTT
v_gene: TRBV18
j_gene: TRBJ2-3
abundance: -
d_gene: -

CDR3aa: CASSLVGTEAFF
CDR3nt: TGTGCCAGCAGCTTAGTCGGCACTGAAGCTTTCTTT
v_gene: TRBV11-2
j_gene: TRBJ1-1
abundance: -
d_gene: -

CDR3aa: CASSLLAGAPGELFF
CDR3nt: TGTGCCAGCAGCCTTCTAGCGGGAGCCCCCGGGGAGCTGTTTTTT
v_gene: TRBV7-2
j_gene: TRBJ2-2
abundance: -
d_gene: TRBD2

CDR3aa: CASSLRVRGSNQPQHF
CDR3nt: TGCGCCAGCAGCCTTAGGGTTCGGGGTAGCAATCAGCCCCAGCATTTT
v_gene: TRBV4-1
j_gene: TRBJ1-5
abundance: -
d_gene: -

CDR3aa: CASSAHLGQRSGANVLTF
CDR3nt: TGTGCCAGCAGCGCGCACTTGGGACAGCGCTCTGGGGCCAACGTCCTGACTTTC
v_gene: TRBV7-8
j_gene: TRBJ2-6
abundance: -
d_gene: TRBD1

CDR3aa: CASIESGRYNEQFF
CDR3nt: TGTGCCAGCATAGAGAGCGGGAGGTACAATGAGCAGTTCTTC
v_gene: TRBV28
j_gene: TRBJ2-1
abundance: once
d_gene: TRBD2

CDR3aa: CASLSGLNNEQFF
CDR3nt: TGTGCCTCCCTCTCGGGACTAAATAATGAGCAGTTCTTC
v_gene: TRBV6-1
j_gene: TRBJ2-1
abundance: -
d_gene: TRBD2

CDR3aa: CASSLLDEQYF
CDR3nt: TGCGCCAGCAGCTTGCTCGACGAGCAGTACTTC
v_gene: TRBV5-1
j_gene: TRBJ2-7
abundance: -
d_gene: -

CDR3aa: CATSGVVTGELFF
CDR3nt: TGTGCCACCTCGGGAGTTGTAACCGGGGAGCTGTTTTTT
v_gene: TRBV2
j_gene: TRBJ2-2
abundance: -
d_gene: -

CDR3aa: CASVTPGGSEAFF
CDR3nt: TGTGCTAGTGTCACCCCTGGGGGGTCTGAAGCTTTCTTT
v_gene: TRBV12-5
j_gene: TRBJ1-1
abundance: once
d_gene: -

CDR3aa: CASSLQGNSGYTF
CDR3nt: TGCGCCAGCAGCTTACAGGGGAACAGTGGCTACACCTTC
v_gene: TRBV5-1
j_gene: TRBJ1-2
abundance: -
d_gene: TRBD1

CDR3aa: CASSQGFGLAGNTGELFF
CDR3nt: TGCGCCAGCAGCCAAGGGTTCGGGCTAGCGGGAAACACCGGGGAGCTGTTTTTT
v_gene: TRBV4-3
j_gene: TRBJ2-2
abundance: -
d_gene: TRBD2

CDR3aa: CASSIVPPAGVGIYEQYF
CDR3nt: TGTGCCAGTAGTATAGTCCCCCCCGCAGGGGTGGGTATCTACGAGCAGTACTTC
v_gene: TRBV19
j_gene: TRBJ2-7
abundance: -
d_gene: -

CDR3aa: CASSPPPAGDSHEQYF
CDR3nt: TGTGCCAGCTCACCACCTCCAGCGGGAGATTCCCACGAGCAGTACTTC
v_gene: TRBV18
j_gene: TRBJ2-7
abundance: once
d_gene: TRBD2

CDR3aa: CASTFAGLAGDTQYF
CDR3nt: TGTGCCAGCACGTTTGCGGGACTAGCGGGGGATACGCAGTATTTT
v_gene: TRBV7-9
j_gene: TRBJ2-3
abundance: -
d_gene: TRBD2

CDR3aa: CASSIGHLYEQYF
CDR3nt: TGTGCCAGCAGCATAGGACACCTCTACGAGCAGTACTTC
v_gene: TRBV5-6
j_gene: TRBJ2-7
abundance: -
d_gene: -

CDR3aa: CASSPGQGSGYTF
CDR3nt: TGTGCCAGTAGTCCTGGACAGGGCTCTGGCTACACCTTC
v_gene: TRBV19
j_gene: TRBJ1-2
abundance: -
d_gene: TRBD1

CDR3aa: CAISAGGPGDTQYF
CDR3nt: TGTGCCATCAGTGCGGGAGGGCCGGGCGATACGCAGTATTTT
v_gene: TRBV10-3
j_gene: TRBJ2-3
abundance: -
d_gene: TRBD2

CDR3aa: CATAFEQYF
CDR3nt: TGTGCCACTGCGTTCGAGCAGTACTTC
v_gene: TRBV19
j_gene: TRBJ2-7
abundance: -
d_gene: -

CDR3aa: CASSLGTANEQFF
CDR3nt: TGCGCCAGCAGCTTGGGGACAGCGAATGAGCAGTTCTTC
v_gene: TRBV5-1
j_gene: TRBJ2-1
abundance: -
d_gene: -

CDR3aa: CASARDTYSGNTIYF
CDR3nt: TGTGCCAGCGCCAGGGACACGTACTCTGGAAACACCATATATTTT
v_gene: TRBV2
j_gene: TRBJ1-3
abundance: -
d_gene: -

CDR3aa: CASSLDALGAREQYF
CDR3nt: TGTGCCAGCAGCTTAGACGCCCTAGGGGCTCGCGAGCAGTACTTC
v_gene: TRBV7-2
j_gene: TRBJ2-7
abundance: -
d_gene: -

CDR3aa: CASRSGAGNTIYF
CDR3nt: TGTGCTAGCCGAAGCGGGGCTGGAAACACCATATATTTT
v_gene: TRBV12-5
j_gene: TRBJ1-3
abundance: -
d_gene: -

CDR3aa: CASSLMGTGANVLTF
CDR3nt: TGTGCCAGCAGTTTGATGGGGACTGGGGCCAACGTCCTGACTTTC
v_gene: TRBV28
j_gene: TRBJ2-6
abundance: -
d_gene: -

CDR3aa: CASSLKVADTQYF
CDR3nt: TGCGCCAGCAGCCTTAAGGTGGCAGATACGCAGTATTTT
v_gene: TRBV4-3
j_gene: TRBJ2-3
abundance: -
d_gene: -

CDR3aa: CASMRDYGYTF
CDR3nt: TGTGCCAGCATGAGGGACTATGGCTACACCTTC
v_gene: TRBV7-9
j_gene: TRBJ1-2
abundance: once
d_gene: -

CDR3aa: CASSLYETSGNNEQFF
CDR3nt: TGCGCCAGCAGCTTGTATGAGACTAGCGGAAACAATGAGCAGTTCTTC
v_gene: TRBV5-1
j_gene: TRBJ2-1
abundance: -
d_gene: TRBD2

CDR3aa: CSVATDAYEQYF
CDR3nt: TGCAGCGTTGCGACAGACGCCTACGAGCAGTACTTC
v_gene: TRBV29-1
j_gene: TRBJ2-7
abundance: -
d_gene: -

CDR3aa: CASSRQGYEQYF
CDR3nt: TGTGCCAGCAGTCGACAGGGTTACGAGCAGTACTTC
v_gene: TRBV7-2
j_gene: TRBJ2-7
abundance: few
d_gene: TRBD1

CDR3aa: CASSQWDRVSYEQYF
CDR3nt: TGTGCCAGCAGCCAATGGGACAGGGTCTCCTACGAGCAGTACTTC
v_gene: TRBV7-2
j_gene: TRBJ2-7
abundance: -
d_gene: TRBD1

CDR3aa: CASSFGNGYTF
CDR3nt: TGTGCCAGCAGTTTCGGGAATGGCTACACCTTC
v_gene: TRBV28
j_gene: TRBJ1-2
abundance: few
d_gene: -

CDR3aa: CASSIRAPGGRASETQYF
CDR3nt: TGTGCCAGTAGTATCCGGGCCCCAGGGGGGAGGGCCTCCGAGACCCAGTACTTC
v_gene: TRBV19
j_gene: TRBJ2-5
abundance: -
d_gene: -

CDR3aa: CASSPRGETQYF
CDR3nt: TGTGCCAGCAGCCCCCGGGGGGAGACCCAGTACTTC
v_gene: TRBV9
j_gene: TRBJ2-5
abundance: -
d_gene: -

CDR3aa: CASSPNDRIVPQYF
CDR3nt: TGTGCCAGCAGTCCGAACGACAGGATTGTTCCCCAGTACTTC
v_gene: TRBV28
j_gene: TRBJ2-5
abundance: -
d_gene: -

CDR3aa: CASSNTGGEYF
CDR3nt: TGTGCCAGCAGTAACACAGGGGGGGAGTACTTC
v_gene: TRBV6-6
j_gene: TRBJ2-5
abundance: -
d_gene: -

CDR3aa: CASSVDSRASFGNTIYF
CDR3nt: TGTGCCAGCAGCGTAGATTCCAGGGCTTCTTTTGGAAACACCATATATTTT
v_gene: TRBV9
j_gene: TRBJ1-3
abundance: -
d_gene: -

CDR3aa: CASSTPGGHSEQYF
CDR3nt: TGTGCCAGCAGTACCCCTGGAGGTCATAGCGAGCAGTACTTC
v_gene: TRBV28
j_gene: TRBJ2-7
abundance: -
d_gene: -

CDR3aa: CASRSGTGMNEQFF
CDR3nt: TGCGCCAGCAGGTCCGGGACAGGGATGAATGAGCAGTTCTTC
v_gene: TRBV5-1
j_gene: TRBJ2-1
abundance: -
d_gene: TRBD1

CDR3aa: CASSVAQGLQNGELFF
CDR3nt: TGTGCCAGCAGCGTAGCGCAGGGGTTGCAAAACGGGGAGCTGTTTTTT
v_gene: TRBV9
j_gene: TRBJ2-2
abundance: -
d_gene: -

CDR3aa: CASSLEAGYSYEQYF
CDR3nt: TGTGCCAGCAGCTTAGAGGCAGGTTACTCCTACGAGCAGTACTTC
v_gene: TRBV7-2
j_gene: TRBJ2-7
abundance: -
d_gene: -

CDR3aa: CASSSYRVAANYGYTF
CDR3nt: TGTGCCAGCAGCTCTTACAGGGTCGCGGCTAACTATGGCTACACCTTC
v_gene: TRBV11-2
j_gene: TRBJ1-2
abundance: -
d_gene: -

CDR3aa: CAWRLGQGNDEQYF
CDR3nt: TGTGCCTGGAGGCTGGGACAGGGGAATGACGAGCAGTACTTC
v_gene: TRBV30
j_gene: TRBJ2-7
abundance: -
d_gene: TRBD1

CDR3aa: CASSQVAGVPTGELFF
CDR3nt: TGCGCCAGCAGCCAAGTGGCGGGAGTGCCAACCGGGGAGCTGTTTTTT
v_gene: TRBV4-3
j_gene: TRBJ2-2
abundance: -
d_gene: TRBD2

CDR3aa: CASSYGLAGAYEQYF
CDR3nt: TGCGCCAGCAGTTATGGACTAGCGGGAGCTTACGAGCAGTACTTC
v_gene: TRBV10-1
j_gene: TRBJ2-7
abundance: -
d_gene: TRBD2

CDR3aa: CASSSKSGSGTDTQYF
CDR3nt: TGTGCCAGCAGCTCAAAAAGCGGGAGCGGCACAGATACGCAGTATTTT
v_gene: TRBV7-9
j_gene: TRBJ2-3
abundance: -
d_gene: TRBD2

CDR3aa: CARGPSGLSTDTQYF
CDR3nt: TGTGCCAGGGGACCCTCGGGACTTAGCACAGATACGCAGTATTTT
v_gene: TRBV2
j_gene: TRBJ2-3
abundance: -
d_gene: -

CDR3aa: CASSKGQTVGGYTF
CDR3nt: TGTGCCAGCAGCAAGGGGCAGACCGTCGGGGGCTACACCTTC
v_gene: TRBV21-1
j_gene: TRBJ1-2
abundance: -
d_gene: -